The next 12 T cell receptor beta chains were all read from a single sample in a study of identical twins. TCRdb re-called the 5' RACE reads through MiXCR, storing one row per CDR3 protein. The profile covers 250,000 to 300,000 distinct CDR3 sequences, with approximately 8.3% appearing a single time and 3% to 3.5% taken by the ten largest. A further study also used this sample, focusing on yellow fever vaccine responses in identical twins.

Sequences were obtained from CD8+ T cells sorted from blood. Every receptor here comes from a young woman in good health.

CDR3 coding DNA: TGCGCCAGCCGCCCCACAGTCAACACCGGGGAGCTGTTTTTT. Protein product: CASRPTVNTGELFF. J is TRBJ2-2 and V is TRBV4-1; D unclear. Germline CDR1 is MGHRA and CDR2 is YSYEKL. V was pared by 8 bases and J by 2 bases, with 12 bases between. The CDR3 length is 14 residues.

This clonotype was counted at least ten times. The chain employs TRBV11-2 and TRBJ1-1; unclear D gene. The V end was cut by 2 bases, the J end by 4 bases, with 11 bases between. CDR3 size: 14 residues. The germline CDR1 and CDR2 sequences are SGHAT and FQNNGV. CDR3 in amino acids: CASSLKPGSTEAFF. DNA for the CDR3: TGTGCCAGCAGCTTAAAACCGGGGAGCACTGAAGCTTTCTTT.

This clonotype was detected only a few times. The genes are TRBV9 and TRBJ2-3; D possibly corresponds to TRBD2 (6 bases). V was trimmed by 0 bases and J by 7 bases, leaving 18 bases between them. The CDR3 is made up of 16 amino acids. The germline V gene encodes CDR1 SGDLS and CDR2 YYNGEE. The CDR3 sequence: CASSVGGGTAINTQYF. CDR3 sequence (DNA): TGTGCCAGCAGCGTAGGAGGTGGGACTGCTATAAATACGCAGTATTTT.

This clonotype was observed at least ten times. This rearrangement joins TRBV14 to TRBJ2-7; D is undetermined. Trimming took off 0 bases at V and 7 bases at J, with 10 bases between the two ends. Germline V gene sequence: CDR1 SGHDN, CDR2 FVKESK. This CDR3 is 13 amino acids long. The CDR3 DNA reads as TGTGCCAGCAGCCAAGAGCCCCGTGGGGAGCAGTACTTC. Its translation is CASSQEPRGEQYF.

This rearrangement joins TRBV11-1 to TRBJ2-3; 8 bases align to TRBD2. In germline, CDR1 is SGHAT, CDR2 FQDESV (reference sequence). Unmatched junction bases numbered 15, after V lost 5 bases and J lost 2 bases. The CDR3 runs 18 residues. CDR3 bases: TGTGCCAGCAGCCCCGAAGGAGCGGGGGAGCTAAACACAGATACGCAGTATTTT. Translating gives CASSPEGAGELNTDTQYF.

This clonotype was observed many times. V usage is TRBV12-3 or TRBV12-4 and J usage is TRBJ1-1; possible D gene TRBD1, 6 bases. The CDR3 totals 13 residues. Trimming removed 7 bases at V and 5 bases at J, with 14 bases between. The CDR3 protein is CASTRGHTTEAFF. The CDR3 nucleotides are TGTGCCAGCACCAGGGGACATACGACTGAAGCTTTCTTT.

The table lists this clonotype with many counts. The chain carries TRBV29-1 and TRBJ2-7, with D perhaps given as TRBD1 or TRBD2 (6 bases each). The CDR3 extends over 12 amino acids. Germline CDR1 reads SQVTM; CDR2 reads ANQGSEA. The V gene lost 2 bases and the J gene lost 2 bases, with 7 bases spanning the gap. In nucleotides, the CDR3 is TGCAGCGTTGAAAGGGGGGCCTACGAGCAGTACTTC. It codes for CSVERGAYEQYF.

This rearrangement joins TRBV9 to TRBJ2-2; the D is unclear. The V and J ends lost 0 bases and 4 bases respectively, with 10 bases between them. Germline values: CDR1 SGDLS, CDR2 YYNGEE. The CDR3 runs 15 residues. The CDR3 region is CASSVASELTGELFF. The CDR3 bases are TGTGCCAGCAGCGTAGCTTCCGAACTCACCGGGGAGCTGTTTTTT.

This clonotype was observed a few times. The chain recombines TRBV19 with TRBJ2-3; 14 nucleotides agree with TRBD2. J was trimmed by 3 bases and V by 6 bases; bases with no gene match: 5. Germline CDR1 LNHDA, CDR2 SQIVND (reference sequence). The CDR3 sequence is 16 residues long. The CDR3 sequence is CASRETSGGETDTQYF. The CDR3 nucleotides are TGTGCCAGTAGGGAGACTAGCGGGGGGGAAACAGATACGCAGTATTTT.

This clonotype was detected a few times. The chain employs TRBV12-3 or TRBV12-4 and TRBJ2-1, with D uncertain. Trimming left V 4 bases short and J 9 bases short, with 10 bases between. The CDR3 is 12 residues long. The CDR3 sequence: CASSSLPGEQFF. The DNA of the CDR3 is TGTGCCAGCAGTTCCCTCCCTGGTGAGCAGTTCTTC.

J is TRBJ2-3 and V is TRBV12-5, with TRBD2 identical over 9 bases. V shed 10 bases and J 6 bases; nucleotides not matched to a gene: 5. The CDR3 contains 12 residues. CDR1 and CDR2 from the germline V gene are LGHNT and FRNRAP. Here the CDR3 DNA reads TGTGCTACTGGGACTAGCCCCGATACGCAGTATTTT. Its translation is CATGTSPDTQYF.

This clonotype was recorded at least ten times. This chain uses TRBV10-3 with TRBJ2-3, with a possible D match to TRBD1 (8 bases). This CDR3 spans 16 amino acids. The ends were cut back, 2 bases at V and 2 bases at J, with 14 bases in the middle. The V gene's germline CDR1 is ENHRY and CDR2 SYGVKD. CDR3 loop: CAISEHRGGDTDTQYF. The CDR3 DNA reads TGTGCCATCAGTGAGCACAGGGGGGGAGACACAGATACGCAGTATTTT.